The 23 T cell receptor beta chains below all came from one sample that was sequenced in a study of blood T cell repertoires in COVID-19. Profiled with immunoSEQ multiplex PCR; TCRdb holds only in-frame clones, not every one. The sample consists of about 270,000 clones, about 87% of them appearing once. Material: peripheral blood. The receptors originated from a human donor in a cohort sampled during active COVID-19.

The chain is built from TRBV3-1 (or the pseudogene TRBV3-2) and TRBJ2-2; 7 nucleotides agree with TRBD2. The germline V gene has CDR1 LGHDT and CDR2 YNNKEL (reference sequence). V trimming: 4 bases; J trimming: 2 bases; junction bases outside the gene matches: 10. CDR3 size: 17 residues. The CDR3 loop is CASSLGSAGVNTGELFF. For the CDR3, the DNA is TGTGCCAGCAGCCTTGGGAGCGCGGGGGTCAACACCGGGGAGCTGTTTTTT.

V gene TRBV29-1 combines with J gene TRBJ1-5; D unclear. Trimming cost V 6 bases and J 6 bases, with 15 bases left between them. Germline CDR1 reads SQVTM; CDR2 reads ANQGSEA. The CDR3 covers 13 residues. CDR3 protein: CSVRPVPGQPQHF. The CDR3 DNA reads as TGCAGCGTCCGACCGGTTCCAGGTCAGCCCCAGCATTTT.

The gene calls are TRBV12-3 or TRBV12-4 and TRBJ1-5; TRBD1 matches 7 bases. The CDR3 consists of 13 residues. The V gene end was trimmed by 6 bases and the J gene end by 7 bases; junction bases not matched to a gene: 6. The CDR3: CASRGGLGQPQHF. CDR3 DNA: TGTGCCAGCAGAGGGGGCCTCGGACAGCCCCAGCATTTT.

V usage is TRBV6-5 and J usage is TRBJ1-1, with D perhaps TRBD1 (6 bases). Trimming removed 8 bases at V and 1 base at J, with 8 bases between. Germline V gene lookup returns CDR1 MNHEY and CDR2 SVGAGI. This CDR3 region has 12 residues. The CDR3 spells CASGGRNTEAFF. CDR3 DNA: TGTGCCAGCGGGGGCAGGAACACTGAAGCTTTCTTT.

This clone appeared once. The chain links TRBV28 to TRBJ1-6; D perhaps matches TRBD1 (6 bases). Trimming stripped 5 bases from V and 4 bases from J, with 12 bases between. Germline CDR1 is MDHEN and CDR2 is SYDVKM. The CDR3 has 15 residues. The CDR3 DNA reads TGTGCCAGCAGTACGAACAGGGTTTATAATTCACCCCTCCACTTT. Residues: CASSTNRVYNSPLHF.

The chain combines TRBV4-3 with TRBJ2-1; maybe TRBD2 (5 bases). Trimming removed 1 base from V and 3 bases from J, with 7 bases in between. The CDR3 runs 14 residues. Germline values: CDR1 LGHNA, CDR2 YSLEER. Here the CDR3 DNA reads TGCGCCAGCAGCCAAGTCGGGGACTACAATGAGCAGTTCTTC. Its protein is CASSQVGDYNEQFF.

V and J are TRBV2 and TRBJ2-7; D is undetermined. The CDR3 totals 13 residues. The ends were cut back, 2 bases at V and 1 base at J, with 6 bases in the middle. CDR1 SNHLY and CDR2 FYNNEI come from the germline V gene. The CDR3 is CASSEIQSYEQYF. DNA for the CDR3: TGTGCCAGCAGTGAAATACAGTCCTACGAGCAGTACTTC.

The chain employs TRBV10-3 and TRBJ1-1, with TRBD1 matching 7 bases. Germline V gene lookup returns CDR1 ENHRY and CDR2 SYGVKD. The CDR3 is 14 amino acids. V lost 3 bases and J lost 5; bases outside the gene matches: 6. CDR3 DNA sequence: TGTGCCATCAGTGAAGAGGGGGCGAGGACTGAAGCTTTCTTT. This encodes CAISEEGARTEAFF.

The chain carries TRBV18 and TRBJ2-1, with 8 bases matching TRBD1. Unmatched junction bases numbered 5, after V lost 4 bases and J lost 0 bases. Germline lookup yields CDR1 KGHSH and CDR2 LQKENI. This CDR3 has 16 amino acids. The CDR3 sequence is CASSRNRGSSYNEQFF. CDR3 coding DNA: TGTGCCAGCTCACGGAACAGGGGGAGCTCCTACAATGAGCAGTTCTTC.

The chain has TRBV19 and TRBJ2-6; D gene unclear. The CDR3 runs to 15 residues. CDR1 and CDR2 from the germline V gene are LNHDA and SQIVND (reference sequence). The V end lost 9 bases, the J end lost 0 bases, and 12 bases lay between the germline ends. The CDR3 sequence is CASEDVTSGANVLTF. For the CDR3, the DNA is TGTGCCAGCGAGGATGTGACCTCTGGGGCCAACGTCCTGACTTTC.

The J gene is TRBJ1-5, the V gene TRBV6-2 or TRBV6-3, with D possibly being TRBD1 (5 bases). Germline-derived CDR1 and CDR2 are MNHEY and SVGEGT. The CDR3 covers 14 residues. V was pared by 5 bases and J by 0 bases, with 8 bases between. This chain's CDR3 is CASSRQNSNQPQHF. The CDR3 nucleotides are TGTGCCAGCAGTCGACAGAATAGCAATCAGCCCCAGCATTTT.

The chain combines TRBV28 with TRBJ1-6; 7 nucleotides match TRBD1. The CDR3 consists of 17 residues. CDR1 is MDHEN, CDR2 SYDVKM, per germline. Germline trimming cut 5 bases from V and 12 bases from J; bases unmatched to any gene: 19. Here the CDR3 DNA reads TGTGCCAGCAGTCCACCCTACCCGACAGGGCATGGAGGACCCCTCCACTTT. Protein: CASSPPYPTGHGGPLHF.

The chain has TRBV6-5 and TRBJ2-7, with 13 bases aligning to TRBD2. Trimming at V came to 7 bases and at J to 1 base, leaving 4 bases not matched to a gene. The CDR3 is 15 amino acids. Germline loops: CDR1 MNHEY, CDR2 SVGAGI. DNA of the CDR3: TGTGCCAGCACCGAGACTAGCGGGGGGTCCTACGAGCAGTACTTC. Translating gives CASTETSGGSYEQYF.

V is TRBV7-3 and J is TRBJ2-3, with 11 bases aligning to TRBD2. The CDR3 contains 16 residues. V lost 5 bases, J lost 2 bases, and 6 bases stayed unmatched. The V gene's germline CDR1 is SGHTA and CDR2 FQGTGA. In nucleotides, the CDR3 is TGTGCCAGCAGCACTATAGCGGGAGGGGACACAGATACGCAGTATTTT. Residues: CASSTIAGGDTDTQYF.

The rearrangement links TRBV18 to TRBJ2-1; 7 bases fit TRBD2. CDR1 is KGHSH, CDR2 LQKENI, per germline. This CDR3 has 16 amino acids. The junction had 11 bases not matched to a gene; V was cut back by 1 base and J by 8 bases. The DNA for the CDR3 is TGTGCCAGCTCACCACTTTTCGTGCGGGAGTTAGATGAGCAGTTCTTC. Amino acid sequence: CASSPLFVRELDEQFF.

The chain links TRBV9 to TRBJ1-1; D unresolved. The CDR3 totals 14 residues. Germline CDR1 SGDLS, CDR2 YYNGEE. V lost 5 bases to trimming and J lost 11 bases, with 22 bases between them. The CDR3 is CASRRVGQLDSAFF. CDR3 in DNA: TGTGCCAGCAGACGGGTGGGCCAACTAGATTCGGCTTTCTTT.

The chain has TRBV6-6 and TRBJ1-5; D not certain. CDR3 size: 16 residues. V lost 4 bases to trimming and J lost 4 bases, with 17 bases between them. Germline loops: CDR1 MNHNY, CDR2 SVGAGI (reference sequence). DNA of the CDR3: TGTGCCAGCAGTTCCCCCCGCCGGGGAGCTAATCAGCCCCAGCATTTT. It is translated as CASSSPRRGANQPQHF.

This chain uses TRBV5-4 with TRBJ2-2; D possibly corresponds to TRBD1 (5 bases). There are 14 residues in the CDR3. Germline assignment: CDR1 SGHNT and CDR2 YYREEE (reference sequence). V gave up 4 bases and J gave up 1 base, with 8 bases separating them. CDR3 coding DNA: TGTGCCAGCAGCGTGACAGTGAACACCGGGGAGCTGTTTTTT. This encodes CASSVTVNTGELFF.

The table lists this clone with a count of one. The CDR3 loop is CASSVTGGLQPQHF. CDR3 nucleotides: TGTGCCAGCAGCGTTACAGGGGGTCTTCAGCCCCAGCATTTT. The gene calls are TRBV9 and TRBJ1-5; 8 bases agree with TRBD1. V trimming: 2 bases; J trimming: 6 bases; junction bases outside the gene matches: 4. The CDR3 runs to 14 residues. Germline V gives CDR1 SGDLS, CDR2 YYNGEE.

As concerns this clone: Other DNA sequences in this specimen translate into the identical CDR3. The genes are TRBV5-1 and TRBJ1-5, with 7 bases fitting TRBD1. Germline CDR1 SGHRS, CDR2 YFSETQ. The V and J ends lost 4 bases and 0 bases, in that order; junction bases with no gene match: 4. The CDR3 is 15 residues long. DNA for the CDR3: TGCGCCAGCAGCCAGGGGACAGATAGCAATCAGCCCCAGCATTTT. Residues: CASSQGTDSNQPQHF.

This sequence joins TRBV6-5 and TRBJ1-2; 11 bases are a match to TRBD1. Germline values: CDR1 MNHEY, CDR2 SVGAGI. V shed 2 bases and J 10 bases; nucleotides not matched to a gene: 6. The CDR3 has 14 residues. The CDR3, as DNA: TGTGCCAGCAGTTACACAGGACAGGGGGCCGTCTACACCTTC. This codes for CASSYTGQGAVYTF.

Turning to this clone: Other DNA sequences from this sample encode an identical CDR3 as well. The chain is built from TRBV4-2 and TRBJ2-7, with 8 bases that match TRBD1. V shed 0 bases, J shed 0 bases, and the junction held 1 base outside the gene matches. Germline-derived CDR1 and CDR2 are LGHNA and YNFKEQ. The CDR3 is 15 amino acids. CDR3 in amino acids: CASSQETGGSYEQYF. The CDR3 nucleotides are TGTGCCAGCAGCCAAGAAACAGGGGGCTCCTACGAGCAGTACTTC.

V is TRBV2 and J is TRBJ2-5; 8 bases line up with TRBD1. CDR1 SNHLY and CDR2 FYNNEI come from the germline V gene. This CDR3 has 15 residues. V gave up 6 bases and J gave up 1 base; unmatched junction bases: 7. The CDR3 nucleotides are TGTGCCAGCAGGAGACAGGGGATGAGCCAAGAGACCCAGTACTTC. Translated, it gives CASRRQGMSQETQYF.